This T cell receptor beta chain originates from a study of technical replicates of blood from a few donors. V shed 1 base, J shed 4 bases, and the junction held 6 bases outside the gene matches. The length of the CDR3 is 16 residues. Germline V CDR1 and CDR2: SEHNR, FQNEAQ (reference sequence). Assay used: immunoSEQ multiplex PCR; TCRdb lists only in-frame clones, some missing. The sample contains some 82,000 clones, roughly 94% of which appear only once. The J gene is TRBJ2-2, the V gene TRBV7-9; 7 positions agree with TRBD1. The source is a human donor in good health. Sequencing used T cells isolated from PBMCs. The CDR3 DNA sequence: TGTGCCAGCAGCTTAGTTAGTAACAGGGGCACCGGGGAGCTGTTTTTT. Its protein product is CASSLVSNRGTGELFF.